The rows below give T cell receptor beta chains drawn from one sample of a study of PD-1 blockade in classical Hodgkin lymphoma. Libraries were prepared by immunoSEQ multiplex PCR; TCRdb keeps only in-frame clonotypes and omits some of them. The profile shows approximately 70,000 clones, about 94% of them singletons. The sample taken for sequencing was peripheral blood mononuclear cells (PBMCs). These receptors all stem from a human donor with classical Hodgkin lymphoma. The CDR3 runs from the conserved cysteine through the conserved F or W. The D gene is left open where the match is weak. The size of a clone is reported for some rows only, either as once, few or many, or as a class for expanded clones.

v_gene	abundance	d_gene	j_gene	CDR3aa	CDR3nt
TRBV5-1	once	TRBD1	TRBJ2-1	CASSDWTGRLNEQFF	TGCGCCAGCAGCGACTGGACAGGGAGATTAAATGAGCAGTTCTTC
TRBV5-4	NA	NA	TRBJ2-7	CASSLSPGSYEQYF	TGTGCCAGCAGCCTTTCCCCTGGATCCTACGAGCAGTACTTC
TRBV2	once	NA	TRBJ2-3	CASSGTGDTQYF	TGTGCCAGCAGTGGAACCGGGGATACGCAGTATTTT
TRBV7-2	NA	TRBD2	TRBJ2-1	CANNGTSPLSSYNEQFF	TGTGCCAATAACGGGACTAGTCCCCTAAGCTCCTACAATGAGCAGTTCTTC
TRBV7-9	once	NA	TRBJ2-7	CASSLNSPSGEQYF	TGTGCCAGCAGCTTGAATTCGCCGTCGGGCGAGCAGTACTTC
TRBV20-1	NA	NA	TRBJ1-1	CSAREVEAFF	TGCAGTGCTAGAGAGGTTGAAGCTTTCTTT
TRBV19	NA	NA	TRBJ2-4	CASNGIGLAKNIQYF	TGTGCCAGTAACGGAATCGGACTAGCCAAAAACATTCAGTACTTC
TRBV27	once	TRBD1	TRBJ1-2	CASSPGIRGLGYGYTF	TGTGCCAGCAGTCCCGGGATCAGGGGGCTAGGCTATGGCTACACCTTC
TRBV15	NA	NA	TRBJ1-1	CATSMKLGGTEAFF	TGTGCCACCAGCATGAAATTAGGGGGCACTGAAGCTTTCTTT
TRBV6-6	NA	NA	TRBJ2-7	CASSYVLTGDYEQYF	TGTGCCAGCAGTTACGTACTCACAGGAGACTACGAGCAGTACTTC
TRBV6-6	once	TRBD1	TRBJ1-6	CASSGTDSYNSPLHF	TGTGCCAGCAGCGGGACAGATTCTTATAATTCACCCCTCCACTTT
TRBV28	NA	NA	TRBJ2-2	CASSGFPNTGELFF	TGTGCCAGCAGCGGGTTCCCGAACACCGGGGAGCTGTTTTTT
TRBV9	NA	NA	TRBJ1-6	CASSPRGDNNSPLHF	TGTGCCAGCAGCCCCCGGGGCGATAATAATTCACCCCTCCACTTT
TRBV5-6	NA	NA	TRBJ1-5	CASSKLGAGDNQPQHF	TGTGCCAGCAGCAAACTAGGGGCAGGGGACAATCAGCCCCAGCATTTT
TRBV30	NA	NA	TRBJ1-1	CAWTHFGTLNTEAFF	TGTGCCTGGACCCATTTCGGGACACTCAACACTGAAGCTTTCTTT
TRBV2	NA	NA	TRBJ2-2	CASRNAGFTGELFF	TGTGCCAGCAGAAATGCGGGGTTCACCGGGGAGCTGTTTTTT
TRBV5-1	NA	TRBD2	TRBJ2-1	CASSDPTSGYNEQFF	TGCGCCAGCAGCGACCCTACTAGCGGTTACAATGAGCAGTTCTTC
TRBV2	NA	NA	TRBJ1-1	CASNPRDMVGTEAFF	TGTGCCAGCAACCCGAGGGATATGGTTGGCACTGAAGCTTTCTTT
TRBV9	once	NA	TRBJ2-1	CASSVGLLSSYNEQFF	TGTGCCAGCAGCGTCGGACTGTTAAGCTCCTACAATGAGCAGTTCTTC
TRBV29-1	NA	NA	TRBJ2-7	CSVAGRFSYEQYF	TGCAGCGTTGCGGGGAGATTCTCCTACGAGCAGTACTTC
TRBV5-1	NA	TRBD1	TRBJ1-1	CASSLMTGGLTEAFF	TGCGCCAGCAGTCTTATGACAGGGGGCCTGACTGAAGCTTTCTTT
TRBV2	NA	NA	TRBJ2-5	CASSDHSYQETQYF	TGTGCCAGCAGTGACCACAGTTACCAAGAGACCCAGTACTTC
TRBV5-1	NA	NA	TRBJ2-7	CASSPPWGRGYEQYF	TGCGCCAGCAGCCCGCCGTGGGGGCGCGGGTACGAGCAGTACTTC
TRBV27	few	NA	TRBJ1-2	CASSTLGGDEGEGYTF	TGTGCCAGCAGTACCCTAGGAGGGGACGAAGGGGAAGGCTACACCTTC
TRBV5-1	NA	NA	TRBJ2-2	CASSLEGHLGGELFF	TGCGCCAGCAGCTTGGAGGGACACCTCGGCGGGGAGCTGTTTTTT
TRBV15	NA	NA	TRBJ1-1	CATSRDIGGGTEAFF	TGTGCCACCAGCAGAGATATCGGAGGGGGCACTGAAGCTTTCTTT
TRBV11-2	NA	TRBD1	TRBJ1-4	CASSKGQDTNEKLFF	TGTGCCAGCAGCAAGGGACAGGACACTAATGAAAAACTGTTTTTT
TRBV7-8	NA	NA	TRBJ1-5	CASSLTGLNQPQHF	TGTGCCAGCAGCTTAACCGGCCTCAATCAGCCCCAGCATTTT
TRBV9	few	NA	TRBJ1-2	CASSVGNGYTF	TGTGCCAGCAGCGTAGGTAATGGCTACACCTTC
TRBV2	NA	NA	TRBJ2-3	CASSEGPGETDTQYF	TGTGCCAGCAGTGAAGGACCGGGCGAAACAGATACGCAGTATTTT
TRBV7-2	NA	NA	TRBJ2-7	CASSPNAGGYEQYF	TGTGCCAGCAGCCCTAACGCTGGGGGCTACGAGCAGTACTTC
TRBV5-1	once	TRBD1	TRBJ2-3	CASSPDRGLNADTQYF	TGCGCCAGCAGCCCGGACAGGGGCCTCAATGCAGATACGCAGTATTTT
TRBV19	NA	NA	TRBJ1-1	CASSIRVTANTEAFF	TGTGCCAGTAGTATAAGGGTCACAGCCAACACTGAAGCTTTCTTT